This entry is about one TCR beta chain. The clone's antigen remains unknown. Base qualities are missing; no much larger clone stands one base away. This entry comes from a study of T cells in localized non-small cell lung cancer (dated by TCRdb to 2019 to 2021). For context, the study as a whole: Comparing tumors with uninvolved tumor-adjacent lungs, the study looked at the T cell repertoires of hundreds of patients with early-stage NSCLC. Of the NSCLC patients, about 130 were male and approximately 110 were female, and the mean age was around 66 years. The cohort was made up of under 250 treatment-naive NSCLC patients whose localized lung tumors had been resected.

After removal of 0 bases from V and 5 bases from J, the junction retains 5 bases not matched to a gene. From the cysteine through the phenylalanine, the CDR3 covers 16 amino acids. Here the CDR3 DNA is all that survives: 48 bases in frame from base 1. CDR1 and CDR2 are read off the germline V gene as MNHGY and SAAAGT. The immunoSEQ Assay was used to sequence TCR beta CDR3 regions from DNA. The authors' analysis ran thus. To compute T cell density, TCR beta template counts were normalized to usable DNA, which was estimated by amplifying housekeeping genes. Richness was estimated using the preseqR package, with extrapolation to 400,000 templates for PBMC samples and to 120,000 templates for tissue samples. Clonality was defined as one minus Pielou's evenness. Differential abundance testing on productive amino-acid clonotypes, with a minimum total count of 5 and an alpha of 0.1, was used to identify tissue-enriched TCRs. The Jaccard Index and the Morisita Overlap Index were used to measure repertoire overlap between compartments. GLIPH grouped TCR beta CDR3s together with public tetramer-defined viral CDR3s, and a viral motif had to include at least three viral sequences and show V-gene enrichment. TCRdb stores this immuneACCESS table with in-frame sequences only. Part of the clones is absent; in the studies checked, under half of the shortfall reflects unresolved V genes, and no reason is known for the rest. V and J calls and clone size come straight from that table; D and trimming were deduced from the DNA. Within this sample are about 5,600 clones, with about 28% of them counted one time only. The leading ten clones occupy about 4.9% of the sample.

Broader findings and caveats from the paper: A median of roughly 50 of the top 100 tumor clones turned up in the paired uninvolved adjacent lung, and 25 to 30 of those clones also ranked among the top 100 of that same adjacent lung. Uninvolved tumor-adjacent lung showed the highest T cell clonality, higher than tumor, which suggests more focused antigenic responses in the uninvolved tumor-adjacent lung. Longer overall survival was associated with higher blood T cell density, whereas shorter survival was associated with higher adjacent-lung clonality. Multi-region tumor sequencing was not performed, so intratumor heterogeneity could not be excluded. Because the study design was exploratory, TCR variables were selected using unadjusted p-values without false-discovery rate correction.

At diagnosis, peripheral blood, uninvolved tumor-adjacent lung and tumor were collected and were preserved as a mix of fresh-frozen and FFPE material. In this chain, TRBV6-8 is recombined with TRBJ2-5; TRBD2 lines up with 11 middle nucleotides. This sequence originates from a female donor of 60 years or more with stage I lung adenocarcinoma. Sequencing used lung tumor tissue, obtained before any cancer treatment. The CDR3 corresponds to CASSYSASGGWETQYF. The sequence in DNA is TGTGCCAGCAGTTACTCCGCTAGCGGGGGGTGGGAGACCCAGTACTTC.